The subject of this entry is one T cell receptor beta chain. V was clipped by 2 bases and J by 1 base, with 18 bases between them. This CDR3 has 19 residues. In germline, CDR1 is LNHDA, CDR2 SQIVND (reference sequence). Patients in Seattle were enrolled during active infection, then followed longitudinally. Some clones are missing from TCRdb's copy, which holds only in-frame ones; the method was immunoSEQ multiplex PCR. The sample carries about 180,000 clones, around four fifths recorded once. The data were obtained in a study of blood T cell repertoires in COVID-19. For the study at large: Nucleic acid was either cDNA or gDNA, and it came from T cells, B-cell-depleted T cells, or PBMCs.

The V and J genes are TRBV19 and TRBJ2-6; D unclear. The sample consisted of peripheral blood. The receptor was derived from a woman aged 40 to 50 with COVID-19, enrolled during active disease. This CDR3 reads CASSIIRSSRQSGANVLTF. The CDR3 DNA reads as TGTGCCAGTAGTATAATCAGGTCTTCCCGGCAGTCTGGGGCCAACGTCCTGACTTTC. Together with reference TRBV19 and TRBJ2-6, the CDR3 gives the full variable domain: DGGITQSPKYLFRKEGQNVTLSCEQNLNHDAMYWYRQDPGQGLRLIYYSQIVNDFQKGDIAEGYSVSREKKESFPLTVTSAQKNPTAFYLCASSIIRSSRQSGANVLTFGAGSRLTVL.